These T cell receptor beta chains were read from a single sample in a study of T cells in Graves' hyperthyroidism and ophthalmopathy. From the multiplex PCR reads, TCRdb called clonotypes with MiXCR, one entry per CDR3 protein. The sample has 300,000 to 450,000 distinct CDR3 sequences; 11% to 15% are singletons. The sample comprised blood. These receptors were taken from a woman between 55 and 75 years old with Graves' hyperthyroidism. CDR3s include the opening cysteine and the closing phenylalanine or tryptophan. D genes are given only for firm matches. Only some rows state a clone size, as once, few, many or a class for expanded clones.

length,V,D,J,size,DNA,CDR3
15,TRBV2,TRBD2,TRBJ2-5,many,TGTGCCAGCAGTGAAGTAGCGGGAGCGGTGGAGACCCAGTACTTC,CASSEVAGAVETQYF
13,TRBV20-1,.,TRBJ2-7,many,TGCAGTGCTAGGACCTCCAGGTGGTACGAGCAGTACTTC,CSARTSRWYEQYF
16,TRBV19,TRBD1,TRBJ2-7,many,TGTGCCAGTAGTTCGGGGACAGGCTTTAGCTCCTACGAGCAGTACTTC,CASSSGTGFSSYEQYF
15,TRBV2,.,TRBJ1-5,many,TGTGCCAGCAGTGAACAGGGTGTTCGCAATCAGCCCCAGCATTTT,CASSEQGVRNQPQHF
15,TRBV20-1,TRBD2,TRBJ2-7,many,TGCAGTGCTCTCTCAACTAGCGGGGGATACTACGAGCAGTACTTC,CSALSTSGGYYEQYF
16,TRBV6-5,TRBD2,TRBJ2-3,many,TGTGCCAGCAGTTACTTCGTTAGCGGGACCACAGATACGCAGTATTTT,CASSYFVSGTTDTQYF
17,TRBV11-2,TRBD1,TRBJ2-1,many,TGTGCCAGCAGCCCTTCAGTTGACAGGGGGACCTACAATGAGCAGTTCTTC,CASSPSVDRGTYNEQFF
16,TRBV20-1,TRBD1,TRBJ1-2,.,TGCAGTGCGCTAAACCTCGGACAGGGGGCTAACTATGGCTACACCTTC,CSALNLGQGANYGYTF
13,TRBV20-1,TRBD2,TRBJ2-3,few,TGCAGTGCTGCCCGGGACTACCAAGATACGCAGTATTTT,CSAARDYQDTQYF
15,TRBV20-1,TRBD2,TRBJ2-3,many,TGCAGTGCTAGCCCATTTAGCGGGAGTAAAGATACGCAGTATTTT,CSASPFSGSKDTQYF
12,TRBV29-1,.,TRBJ1-2,many,TGCAGCGTTGCGTGGCAGGGTGGAGGCTACACCTTC,CSVAWQGGGYTF
13,TRBV28,.,TRBJ2-3,many,TGTGCCAGCAGGCCGACCGGGGTAGATACGCAGTATTTT,CASRPTGVDTQYF
16,TRBV11-2,TRBD2,TRBJ2-7,many,TGTGCCAGCAGCTTAGAGCGCGGGAGGGCGATCGACGAGCAGTACTTC,CASSLERGRAIDEQYF
13,TRBV5-4,.,TRBJ1-1,few,TGTGCCACAGGGGAACAAACGAACACTGAAGCTTTCTTT,CATGEQTNTEAFF
13,TRBV20-1,.,TRBJ2-5,many,TGCAGTGCTAGACAGGCCCCACTGGAGACCCAGTACTTC,CSARQAPLETQYF
15,TRBV27,TRBD2,TRBJ2-4,many,TGTGCCAGCAGTTTATACCCTGAACTAGCGGGAGTTCAGTACTTC,CASSLYPELAGVQYF
17,TRBV30,.,TRBJ2-7,.,TGTGCCTGGAGACCATCTCCCCGGGACTTAAGAATCTACGAGCAGTACTTC,CAWRPSPRDLRIYEQYF
15,TRBV20-1,.,TRBJ2-3,many,TGCAGTGCTAGATCTTTCAGGGGTTACACAGATACGCAGTATTTT,CSARSFRGYTDTQYF
15,TRBV29-1,TRBD2,TRBJ2-1,.,TGCAGCGTTGAAAGACTAGCGGGAGGCTTGGGTGAGCAGTTCTTC,CSVERLAGGLGEQFF
17,TRBV5-1,TRBD1,TRBJ2-6,few,TGCGCCAGCAGGCCCGGGACAGGGGGCTTTGGGGCCAACGTCCTGACTTTC,CASRPGTGGFGANVLTF
14,TRBV27,.,TRBJ2-1,many,TGTGCCAGCAGTAGGAGGAGCTCCTACAATGAGCAGTTCTTC,CASSRRSSYNEQFF
18,TRBV11-2,.,TRBJ2-4,many,TGTGCCAGCAGCTTTGCCCCAAAGGGCAGAATCGGCAAAAACATTCAGTACTTC,CASSFAPKGRIGKNIQYF
13,TRBV5-1,TRBD1,TRBJ2-5,many,TGCGCCAGCAATCGAGGACAGGGGGAGACCCAGTACTTC,CASNRGQGETQYF
15,TRBV10-3,TRBD2,TRBJ2-1,many,TGTGCCATCAGTGAGTCTCCTAGCGGGAGGGCCAAGCAGTTCTTC,CAISESPSGRAKQFF
14,TRBV2,TRBD1,TRBJ2-5,many,TGTGCCAGCAGATTTACAGGGGGGCAAGAGACCCAGTACTTC,CASRFTGGQETQYF
15,TRBV19,TRBD2,TRBJ2-3,few,TGTGCCAGTAGTAAACTAGCGGGAGCCGGGGATACGCAGTATTTT,CASSKLAGAGDTQYF
14,TRBV27,.,TRBJ2-5,many,TGTGCCAGCCGACTCGGCAGGCATCAAGAGACCCAGTACTTC,CASRLGRHQETQYF
14,TRBV6-1,.,TRBJ2-5,few,TGTGCCAGCACGCCGGCCGGGGGCCAAGAGACCCAGTACTTC,CASTPAGGQETQYF
15,TRBV5-6,.,TRBJ2-5,.,TGTGCCAGTGGGGCCCAGGGACGATGGGAAGAGACCCAGTACTTC,CASGAQGRWEETQYF
15,TRBV4-1,.,TRBJ2-5,.,TGCGCCAGCAGCCAAGAAGAGACATCCCAAGAGACCCAGTACTTC,CASSQEETSQETQYF
13,TRBV20-1,.,TRBJ2-7,many,TGCAGTGCTAGAGCCGGACAGAGAGGGGAGCAGTACTTC,CSARAGQRGEQYF
14,TRBV28,.,TRBJ1-2,few,TGTGCCAGCAGTTTTGTACAGGGACGATATGGCTACACCTTC,CASSFVQGRYGYTF
14,TRBV10-2,.,TRBJ2-7,.,TGCGCCAGCATTGGGGGCGGGATCCCCTACGAGCAGTACTTC,CASIGGGIPYEQYF
15,TRBV5-8,.,TRBJ2-2,few,TGTGCCAGCAGCTTGGTGGGGGGCGACACCGGGGAGCTGTTTTTT,CASSLVGGDTGELFF
13,TRBV2,TRBD1,TRBJ1-6,.,TGTGCCAGCACAGGGACAGACTTTTCACCCCTCCACTTT,CASTGTDFSPLHF
15,TRBV6-1,.,TRBJ1-1,many,TGTGCCAGCCGGTTGGGCGGGGGAGGAAACACTGAAGCTTTCTTT,CASRLGGGGNTEAFF
15,TRBV11-2,TRBD1,TRBJ1-3,many,TGTGCCAGCAGCCCGGCCAGGGGGAGTGGAAACACCATATATTTT,CASSPARGSGNTIYF
11,TRBV30,.,TRBJ2-7,.,TGTGTCTGGAGGATAATAGGGGAGCAGTACTTC,CVWRIIGEQYF
14,TRBV19,.,TRBJ1-5,few,TGTGCCAGTAGTCGAGAAGGGAAAAATCAGCCCCAGCATTTT,CASSREGKNQPQHF
15,TRBV24-1,.,TRBJ2-2,many,TGTGCCACCGGCGCAACTGACCCGAACACCGGGGAGCTGTTTTTT,CATGATDPNTGELFF
13,TRBV28,.,TRBJ2-2,.,TGTGCCGGGTTCTCGGGGAACACCGGGGAGCTGTTTTTT,CAGFSGNTGELFF
15,TRBV7-9,TRBD2,TRBJ2-7,many,TGTGCCAGCAGCCGTAGCGGGAGGGCCCCTTACGAGCAGTACTTC,CASSRSGRAPYEQYF
17,TRBV11-2,TRBD2,TRBJ2-7,many,TGTGCCAGCAGCCGCGGGACTAGCGGGCTAATTACTCTCGAGCAGTACTTC,CASSRGTSGLITLEQYF